Listed below are T cell receptor beta chains from one sample, sequenced in a study of vaccination and CD4 T cells after COVID-19. MiXCR was run by TCRdb on the PCR reads, yielding one entry per CDR3 protein. This table has fewer than 4,500 distinct CDR3 sequences, 26% appearing once. Which antigens these TCRs recognize remains unknown. The sample comprised CD4+ T cells from blood, cultured in vitro. These receptors originate from a human donor who had recovered from COVID-19. Both conserved end residues are part of each CDR3. The D gene is left open where the match is weak. Rows give clone size only sometimes, using once, few, many, or a class for an expanded clone.

D,size,V,J,DNA,CDR3
TRBD1,few,TRBV6-5,TRBJ1-3,TGTGCCAGCAGTTCAATGGGGACAGGGGGAAACACCATATATTTT,CASSSMGTGGNTIYF
NA,NA,TRBV5-1,TRBJ1-6,TGCGCCAGCAGCACCGGGACAAGCTATAATTCACCCCTCCACTTT,CASSTGTSYNSPLHF
TRBD2,NA,TRBV20-1,TRBJ2-2,TGCAGTGCTAGGGACCTCCTAGCGGGGGGTAACACCGGGGAGCTGTTTTTT,CSARDLLAGGNTGELFF
TRBD2,few,TRBV6-5,TRBJ2-7,TGTGCCAGCAGTTCATTCGGGACTAGCGGCTCCTACGAGCAGTACTTC,CASSSFGTSGSYEQYF
NA,few,TRBV15,TRBJ2-5,TGTGCCACCAGCAGTCCCGGGGGGCCCCAAGAGACCCAGTACTTC,CATSSPGGPQETQYF
TRBD1,NA,TRBV20-1,TRBJ1-4,TGCAGTGCCGAACCTGTGACGGGACAGGGAGTCACAACTAATGAAAAACTGTTTTTT,CSAEPVTGQGVTTNEKLFF
NA,NA,TRBV20-1,TRBJ1-2,TGCAGTGCCTGGAAAGGGGACTATGGCTACACCTTC,CSAWKGDYGYTF
NA,medium-sized,TRBV2,TRBJ1-2,TGTGCCAGCAGTCAGAGGGTATATAATGGCTACACCTTC,CASSQRVYNGYTF
NA,medium-sized,TRBV20-1,TRBJ1-4,TGCAGTGCTAGACGCAGGGGAGCCCCAGGGGAAAAACTGTTTTTT,CSARRRGAPGEKLFF
NA,NA,TRBV7-3,TRBJ1-6,TGTGCCAGCAGCCGGGACGGCGGGAATTCACCCCTCCACTTT,CASSRDGGNSPLHF
NA,few,TRBV25-1,TRBJ1-3,TGTGCCAGCAGTGAAGTATCATCCGGCGCCAGGGGTGGAAACACCATATATTTT,CASSEVSSGARGGNTIYF
TRBD2,NA,TRBV12-3/TRBV12-4,TRBJ2-3,TGTGCCAGCAGTTTCGGACTAGCGGGGAGCACAGATACGCAGTATTTT,CASSFGLAGSTDTQYF
NA,once,TRBV5-1,TRBJ1-1,TGCGCCAGCAGGAGGACAGAGAACACTGAAGCTTTCTTT,CASRRTENTEAFF
TRBD1,few,TRBV6-1,TRBJ1-1,TGTGCCAGCAGTGCCAGGGGGACTGAAGCTTTCTTT,CASSARGTEAFF
NA,NA,TRBV12-3/TRBV12-4,TRBJ2-5,TGTGCCAGCAGTTTGACCCTAGGTGGGACCCAGTACTTC,CASSLTLGGTQYF
TRBD1,NA,TRBV7-9,TRBJ1-4,TGTGCCAGCAGCTCCAGGGGGGCTAATGAAAAACTGTTTTTT,CASSSRGANEKLFF
TRBD1,NA,TRBV27,TRBJ2-5,TGTGCCAGCAGTCCGACAGGGTTCTCATGGTTGAATCAGACCCAGTACTTC,CASSPTGFSWLNQTQYF
NA,NA,TRBV5-1,TRBJ2-3,TGCGCCAGCAGCCCTCCTCAAACCTCAGGCACAGATACGCAGTATTTT,CASSPPQTSGTDTQYF
NA,NA,TRBV19,TRBJ2-5,TGTGCCAGTAGTATAAGCAGGGACGAGACCCAGTACTTC,CASSISRDETQYF
TRBD2,NA,TRBV12-3/TRBV12-4,TRBJ2-3,TGTGCCAGCAGTCCTCCTAGCGGGGGGGCCGCAGATACGCAGTATTTT,CASSPPSGGAADTQYF
TRBD2,NA,TRBV7-3,TRBJ2-3,TGTGCCAGCAGCTTGAACGGGGGGGCAGTATATACGCAGTATTTT,CASSLNGGAVYTQYF
TRBD2,NA,TRBV20-1,TRBJ2-4,TGCAGTGCTCGACTAGCCTCCGCCAAAAACATTCAGTACTTC,CSARLASAKNIQYF
TRBD2,NA,TRBV5-4,TRBJ2-1,TGTGCCAGCAGCTCTCTAGCGGGGTCCTACAATGAGCAGTTCTTC,CASSSLAGSYNEQFF
NA,few,TRBV27,TRBJ1-6,TGTGCCAGCAGGGGACACAGAAGGGGTTCCTATAATTCACCCCTCCACTTT,CASRGHRRGSYNSPLHF
NA,medium-sized,TRBV25-1,TRBJ1-1,TGTGCCAGCCGAGGATTCACTGAAGCTTTCTTT,CASRGFTEAFF
TRBD1,NA,TRBV6-5,TRBJ2-5,TGTGCCAGCAGTTCTTTTGTACAACTGGACAGGGGCGCGACCCAGTACTTC,CASSSFVQLDRGATQYF